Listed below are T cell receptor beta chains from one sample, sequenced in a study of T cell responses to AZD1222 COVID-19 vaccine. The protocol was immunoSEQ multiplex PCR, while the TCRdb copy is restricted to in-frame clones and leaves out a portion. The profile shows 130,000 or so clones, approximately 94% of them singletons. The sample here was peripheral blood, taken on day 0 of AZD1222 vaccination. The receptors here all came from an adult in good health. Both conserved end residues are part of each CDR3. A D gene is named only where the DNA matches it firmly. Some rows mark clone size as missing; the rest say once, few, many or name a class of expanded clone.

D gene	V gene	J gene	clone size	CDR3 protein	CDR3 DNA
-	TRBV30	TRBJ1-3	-	CASYWGAGNTIYF	TGTGCCTCCTATTGGGGAGCTGGAAACACCATATATTTT
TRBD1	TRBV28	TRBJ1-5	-	CAITPYRGDDQPQHF	TGTGCCATCACTCCTTACAGGGGCGACGATCAGCCCCAGCATTTT
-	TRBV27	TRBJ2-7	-	CASSLSTGLAYEQYF	TGTGCCAGCAGTTTATCAACAGGGTTAGCCTACGAGCAGTACTTC
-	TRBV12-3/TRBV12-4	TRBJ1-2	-	CASSSQSDGYTF	TGTGCCAGCAGTTCACAAAGCGATGGCTACACCTTC
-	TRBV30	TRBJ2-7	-	CAWSPGEYEQYF	TGTGCCTGGTCCCCAGGGGAATACGAGCAGTACTTC
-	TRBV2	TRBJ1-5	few	CASSKFGANQPQHF	TGTGCCAGCAGTAAATTTGGGGCCAATCAGCCCCAGCATTTT
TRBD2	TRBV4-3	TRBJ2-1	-	CASSQEWREGRNEQFF	TGCGCCAGCAGCCAAGAGTGGCGGGAGGGCCGAAATGAGCAGTTCTTC
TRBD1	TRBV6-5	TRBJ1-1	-	CASSYRDRDRVAFF	TGTGCCAGCAGTTACCGGGACAGGGATAGAGTAGCTTTCTTT
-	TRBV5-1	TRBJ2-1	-	CASSSQGSYNEQFF	TGCGCCAGCAGCTCTCAGGGGTCCTACAATGAGCAGTTCTTC
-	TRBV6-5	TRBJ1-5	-	CASSYSWGSNQPQHF	TGTGCCAGCAGTTACTCCTGGGGAAGCAATCAGCCCCAGCATTTT
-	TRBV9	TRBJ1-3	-	CASSMPGQHSGNTIYF	TGTGCCAGCAGCATGCCGGGACAACACTCTGGAAACACCATATATTTT
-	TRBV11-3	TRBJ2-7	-	CASSFPSRRDQHQDYEQYF	TGTGCCAGCAGCTTTCCCAGCCGAAGGGACCAACACCAGGACTACGAGCAGTACTTC
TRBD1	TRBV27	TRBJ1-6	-	CASSPPGGLRSPLHF	TGTGCCAGCAGCCCCCCAGGGGGCTTACGTTCACCCCTCCACTTT
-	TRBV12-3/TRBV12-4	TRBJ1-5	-	CASSLDRNQPQHF	TGTGCCAGCAGCCTGGACAGAAATCAGCCCCAGCATTTT
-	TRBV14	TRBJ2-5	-	CASSQGTGIPQETQYF	TGTGCCAGCAGCCAAGGGACCGGGATCCCGCAGGAGACCCAGTACTTC
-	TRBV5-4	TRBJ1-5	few	CASSLDSNQPQHF	TGTGCCAGCAGCTTGGATAGCAATCAGCCCCAGCATTTT
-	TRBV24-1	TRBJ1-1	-	CATSGPGTNTEAFF	TGTGCCACCAGTGGCCCGGGAACGAACACTGAAGCTTTCTTT
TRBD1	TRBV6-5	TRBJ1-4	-	CASSYLTGAGDEKLFF	TGTGCCAGCAGTTACTTGACAGGGGCCGGGGATGAAAAACTGTTTTTT
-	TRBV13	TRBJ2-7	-	CASSLGYNPAYEQYF	TGTGCCAGCAGCTTAGGCTATAACCCGGCCTACGAGCAGTACTTC
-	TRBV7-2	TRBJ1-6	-	CASSASLRRGAGPDSPLHF	TGTGCCAGCAGCGCTTCCCTAAGGCGGGGAGCGGGCCCCGATTCACCCCTCCACTTT
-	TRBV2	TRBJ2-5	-	CASRRDTQETQYF	TGTGCCAGCAGGCGGGACACCCAAGAGACCCAGTACTTC
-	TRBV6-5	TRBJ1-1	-	CASSYDSLNTEAFF	TGTGCCAGCAGTTACGACAGCCTGAACACTGAAGCTTTCTTT
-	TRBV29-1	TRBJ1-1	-	CSVGLNTEAFF	TGCAGCGTTGGTCTGAACACTGAAGCTTTCTTT
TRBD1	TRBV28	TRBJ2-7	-	CASSMDRGPYEQYF	TGTGCCAGCAGTATGGACAGGGGGCCCTACGAGCAGTACTTC
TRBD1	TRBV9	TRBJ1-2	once	CASSGRGGQDSFNYGYTF	TGTGCCAGCAGCGGGCGGGGGGGACAGGACTCCTTCAACTATGGCTACACCTTC
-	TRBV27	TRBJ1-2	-	CASSSPDRLGGYTF	TGTGCCAGCAGTTCCCCTGACCGCCTCGGGGGCTACACCTTC
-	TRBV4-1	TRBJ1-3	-	CASSQVLPGGGNTIYF	TGCGCCAGCAGCCAAGTACTTCCCGGGGGGGGAAACACCATATATTTT
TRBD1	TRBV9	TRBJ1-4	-	CASSVAAGQGGEKLFF	TGTGCCAGCAGCGTAGCTGCCGGACAGGGGGGCGAAAAACTGTTTTTT
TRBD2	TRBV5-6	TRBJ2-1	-	CASSKGLAIYNEQFF	TGTGCCAGCAGCAAGGGACTAGCAATCTACAATGAGCAGTTCTTC
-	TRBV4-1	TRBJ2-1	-	CASSSGNEQFF	TGCGCCAGCAGCTCAGGCAATGAGCAGTTCTTC
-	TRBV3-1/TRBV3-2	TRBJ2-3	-	CASSQGTLSTDTQYF	TGTGCCAGCAGCCAAGGGACGCTTAGCACAGATACGCAGTATTTT
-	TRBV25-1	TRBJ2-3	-	CASRQQGRSTDTQYF	TGTGCCAGCAGACAACAGGGGAGGTCCACAGATACGCAGTATTTT
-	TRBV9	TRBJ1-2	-	CASSVGMGGQNYGYTF	TGTGCCAGCAGCGTAGGTATGGGGGGGCAGAACTATGGCTACACCTTC
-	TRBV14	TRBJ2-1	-	CASSQWTDDNEQFF	TGTGCCAGCAGCCAATGGACTGATGACAATGAGCAGTTCTTC
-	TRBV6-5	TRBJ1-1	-	CASSYDGEGWYTEAFF	TGTGCCAGCAGTTACGACGGGGAAGGGTGGTACACTGAAGCTTTCTTT
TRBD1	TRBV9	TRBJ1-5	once	CASSSGQDNQPQHF	TGTGCCAGCAGCTCGGGACAGGACAATCAGCCCCAGCATTTT
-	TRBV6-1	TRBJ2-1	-	CASSEEGLYYNEQFF	TGTGCCAGCAGTGAAGAGGGTCTCTACTACAATGAGCAGTTCTTC
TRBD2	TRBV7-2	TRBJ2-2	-	CASSSGRANTGELFF	TGTGCCAGCAGCTCGGGGAGGGCGAACACCGGGGAGCTGTTTTTT